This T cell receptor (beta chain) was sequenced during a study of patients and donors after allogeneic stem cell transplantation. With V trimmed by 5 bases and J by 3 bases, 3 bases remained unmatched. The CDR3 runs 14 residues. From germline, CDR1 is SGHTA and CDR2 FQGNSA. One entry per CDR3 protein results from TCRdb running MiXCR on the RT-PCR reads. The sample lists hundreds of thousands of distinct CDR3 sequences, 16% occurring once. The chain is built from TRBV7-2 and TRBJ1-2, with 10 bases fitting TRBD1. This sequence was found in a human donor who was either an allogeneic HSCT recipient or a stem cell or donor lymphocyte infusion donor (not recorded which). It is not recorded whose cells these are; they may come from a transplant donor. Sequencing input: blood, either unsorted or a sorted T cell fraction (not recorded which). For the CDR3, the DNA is TGTGCCAGCAGCCCGGGACAGGGGTACTATGGCTACACCTTC. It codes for CASSPGQGYYGYTF.